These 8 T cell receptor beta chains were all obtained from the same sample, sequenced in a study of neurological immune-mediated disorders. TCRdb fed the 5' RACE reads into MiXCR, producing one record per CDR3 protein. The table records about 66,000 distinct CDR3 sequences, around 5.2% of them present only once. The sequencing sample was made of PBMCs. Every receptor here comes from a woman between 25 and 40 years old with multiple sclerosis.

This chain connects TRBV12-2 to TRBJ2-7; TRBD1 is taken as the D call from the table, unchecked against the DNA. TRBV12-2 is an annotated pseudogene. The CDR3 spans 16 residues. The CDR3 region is CASRLDAGTVTYEQYF. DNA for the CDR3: TGTGCAAGTCGCTTAGATGCCGGGACAGTCACCTACGAGCAGTACTTC.

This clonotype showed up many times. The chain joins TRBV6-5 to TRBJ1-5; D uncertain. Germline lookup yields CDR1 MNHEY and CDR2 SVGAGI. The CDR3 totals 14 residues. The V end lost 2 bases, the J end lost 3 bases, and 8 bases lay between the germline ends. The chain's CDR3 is CASSYNRNNQPQHF. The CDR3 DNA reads TGTGCCAGCAGTTACAACAGAAACAATCAGCCCCAGCATTTT.

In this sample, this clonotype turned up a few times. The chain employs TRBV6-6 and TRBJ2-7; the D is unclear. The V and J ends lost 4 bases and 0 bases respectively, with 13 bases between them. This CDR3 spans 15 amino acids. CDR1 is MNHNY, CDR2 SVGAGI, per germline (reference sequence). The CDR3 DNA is TGTGCCAGCAGTTTGTCGGTCGAGAGCTCCTACGAGCAGTACTTC. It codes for CASSLSVESSYEQYF.

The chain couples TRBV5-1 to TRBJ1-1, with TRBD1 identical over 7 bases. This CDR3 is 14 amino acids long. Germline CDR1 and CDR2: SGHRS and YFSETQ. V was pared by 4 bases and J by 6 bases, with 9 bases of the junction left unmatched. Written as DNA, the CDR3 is TGCGCCAGCAGCGCGACCTCACAGGGGCCTGAAGCTTTCTTT. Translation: CASSATSQGPEAFF.

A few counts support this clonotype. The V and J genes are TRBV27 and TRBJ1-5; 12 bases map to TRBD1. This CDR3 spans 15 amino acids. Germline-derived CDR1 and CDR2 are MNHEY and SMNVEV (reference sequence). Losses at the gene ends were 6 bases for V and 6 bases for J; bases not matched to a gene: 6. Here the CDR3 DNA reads TGTGCCAGCAGATCCGGGACAGGGGGCAGTCAGCCCCAGCATTTT. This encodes CASRSGTGGSQPQHF.

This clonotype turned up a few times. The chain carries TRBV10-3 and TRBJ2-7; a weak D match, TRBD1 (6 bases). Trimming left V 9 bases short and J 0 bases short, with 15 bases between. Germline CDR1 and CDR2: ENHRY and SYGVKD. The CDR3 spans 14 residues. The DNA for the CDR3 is TGTGCCATAAGGACAGACCGGAGCTCCTACGAGCAGTACTTC. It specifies CAIRTDRSSYEQYF.

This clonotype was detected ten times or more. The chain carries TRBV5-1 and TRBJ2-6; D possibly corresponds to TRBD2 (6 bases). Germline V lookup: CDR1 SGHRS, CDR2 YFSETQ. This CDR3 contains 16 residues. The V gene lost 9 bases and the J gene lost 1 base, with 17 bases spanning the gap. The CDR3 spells CANIKRGASGANVLTF. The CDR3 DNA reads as TGCGCCAACATAAAACGCGGGGCTTCTGGGGCCAACGTCCTGACTTTC.

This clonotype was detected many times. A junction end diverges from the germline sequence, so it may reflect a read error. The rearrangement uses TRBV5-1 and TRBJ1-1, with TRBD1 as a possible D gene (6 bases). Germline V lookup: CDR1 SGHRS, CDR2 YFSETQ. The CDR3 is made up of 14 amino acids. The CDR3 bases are TGCGCCAGCGGCTTAAATACAGGGAGGACTGAAGCTTTCTTT. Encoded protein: CASGLNTGRTEAFF.